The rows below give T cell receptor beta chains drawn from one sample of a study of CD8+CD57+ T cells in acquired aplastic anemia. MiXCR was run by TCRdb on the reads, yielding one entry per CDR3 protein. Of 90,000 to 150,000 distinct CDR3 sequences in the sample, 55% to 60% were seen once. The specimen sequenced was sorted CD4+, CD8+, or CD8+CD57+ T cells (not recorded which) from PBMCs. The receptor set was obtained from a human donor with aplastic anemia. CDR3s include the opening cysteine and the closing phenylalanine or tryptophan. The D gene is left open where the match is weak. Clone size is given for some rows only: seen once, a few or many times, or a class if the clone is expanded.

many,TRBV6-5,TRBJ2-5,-,TGTGCCAGCAGCTCCTCGAAGGCAGGTTACGAGACCCAGTACTTC,CASSSSKAGYETQYF
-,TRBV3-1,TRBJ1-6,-,TGTGCCAGCAGCCAAGCAGGGTTGAATTCACCCCTCCACTTT,CASSQAGLNSPLHF
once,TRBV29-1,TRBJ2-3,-,TGCAGCGTTCGGACAGTCACAGATACGCAGTATTTT,CSVRTVTDTQYF
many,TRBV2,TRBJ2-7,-,TGTGCCAGCAACAAGCAGTACTTC,CASNKQYF
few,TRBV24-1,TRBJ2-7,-,TGTGCCACCAGTGATGGCGGGCAACCCTACGAGCAGTACTTC,CATSDGGQPYEQYF
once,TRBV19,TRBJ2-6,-,TGTGCCAGTAGTATGGTGACAGGTGGGGCCAACGTCCTGACTTTC,CASSMVTGGANVLTF
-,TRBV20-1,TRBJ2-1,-,TGCAGTGCCGGCGGGGATGAGCAGTTCTTC,CSAGGDEQFF
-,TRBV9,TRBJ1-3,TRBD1,TGTGCCAGCAGCGTTCTAGACAGGGAACCGTATTTT,CASSVLDREPYF
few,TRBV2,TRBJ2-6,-,TGTGCCAGCTTGGTATTGGGGACCAGCTCTGGGGCCAACGTCCTGACTTTC,CASLVLGTSSGANVLTF
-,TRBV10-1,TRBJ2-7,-,TGCGCCAGCAGTGACCGTCTAGACTACGAGCAGTACTTC,CASSDRLDYEQYF
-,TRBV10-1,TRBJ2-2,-,TGCGCCAGCAGTTATAGAGCAGGAGGGGAGCTGTTTTTT,CASSYRAGGELFF
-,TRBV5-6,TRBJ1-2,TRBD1,TGTGCCAGCAGCCCGGACAGGATCTATGGCTACACCTTC,CASSPDRIYGYTF
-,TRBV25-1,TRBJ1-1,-,TGTGCCAGCAGCCCAACGAGGGCAGGTACAGCGAGAACTGAAGCTTCCTTT,CASSPTRAGTARTEASF
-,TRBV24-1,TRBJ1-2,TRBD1,TGTGCCACCAGTGCCTCCGACAGGGGGCTAGAGGAAGGCTACACCTTC,CATSASDRGLEEGYTF
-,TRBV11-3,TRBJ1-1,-,TGTGCCAGCAGCAGTTTAGGTCCCACTGAAGCTTTCTTT,CASSSLGPTEAFF
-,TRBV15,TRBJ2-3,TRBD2,TGTGCCACCAGCAGAGATCTAGCGGGAGGGCCTGGTACAGATACGCAGTATTTT,CATSRDLAGGPGTDTQYF
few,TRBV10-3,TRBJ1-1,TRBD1,TGTGCCATCAAAGAGGAGGGGGCGACTGTCACTGAAGCTTTCTTT,CAIKEEGATVTEAFF
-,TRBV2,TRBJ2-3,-,TGTGCCAGCAGTGTTCTGGAAATTGATACGCAGTATTTT,CASSVLEIDTQYF
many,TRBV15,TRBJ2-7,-,TGTGCCACCAGCAGAGATCTTCGGGAGTCCCCCTACGAGCAGTACTTC,CATSRDLRESPYEQYF
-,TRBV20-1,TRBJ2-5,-,TGCAGTGCTCCCTTACAGGGACGAGAGACCCAGTACTTC,CSAPLQGRETQYF
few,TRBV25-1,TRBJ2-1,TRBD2,TGTGCCAGCAGTGAACCGGGACTAGCATCATTCTTC,CASSEPGLASFF
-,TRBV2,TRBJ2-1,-,TGTGCCAGCAGTGCGCAGGGGAATGAGCAGTTCTTC,CASSAQGNEQFF
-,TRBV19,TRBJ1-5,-,TGTGCCAGTACACAGAGGTGGAGCAATCAGCCCCAGCATTTT,CASTQRWSNQPQHF
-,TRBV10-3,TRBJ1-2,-,TGTGCCAGCAGAACTCGGACTGTTTTCTTC,CASRTRTVFF
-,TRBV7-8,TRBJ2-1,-,TGTGCCAGCAGCTTCCCAGGACAGCTTATGTTCTTC,CASSFPGQLMFF
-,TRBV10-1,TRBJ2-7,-,TGCGCCAGCAGTGAAGGTCTAGTAGGCCACGAGCAGTACTTC,CASSEGLVGHEQYF
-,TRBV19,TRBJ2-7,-,TGTGCCAGTAGTATCGCGGCCGTCCCCAACGAGCAGTACTTC,CASSIAAVPNEQYF
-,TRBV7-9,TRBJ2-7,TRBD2,TGTGCCAGCATTTCCGGGGGGGGAGAGCAGTACTTC,CASISGGGEQYF
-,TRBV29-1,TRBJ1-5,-,TGCAGCACCGGAGAACAGGGCAGTCAGCCCCAGCATTTT,CSTGEQGSQPQHF
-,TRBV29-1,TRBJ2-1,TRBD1,TGCAGCGTTGAAGTAGGGACAGGGACGTTTGGCAATGAGCAGTTCTTC,CSVEVGTGTFGNEQFF
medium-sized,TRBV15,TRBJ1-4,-,TGTGCCACCAGCAGTACGAGGTTAGCCGGTGAAAAACTGTTTTTT,CATSSTRLAGEKLFF
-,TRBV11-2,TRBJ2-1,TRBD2,TGTGCCAGCAGCGCAGGGACTAGCTATGAGCAGTTCTTC,CASSAGTSYEQFF
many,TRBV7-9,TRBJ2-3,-,TGTGCCAGCAGCTTAAAACAGGTGGGCACAGATACGCAGTATTTT,CASSLKQVGTDTQYF
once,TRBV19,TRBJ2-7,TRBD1,TGTGCCAGTAGTATTGGGACAGGGGACTACGAGCAGTACTTC,CASSIGTGDYEQYF
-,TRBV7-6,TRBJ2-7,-,TGTGCCAGCAGCTCTCGTACCTACGAGCAGTACTTC,CASSSRTYEQYF
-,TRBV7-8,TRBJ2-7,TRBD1,TGTGCCAGCAGCTCGGGACAGGGCGCGTACGAGCAGTACTTC,CASSSGQGAYEQYF
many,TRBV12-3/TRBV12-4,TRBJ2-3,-,TGTGCCAGCAGTTTAGAGGAGTGGGGCCAAGATACGCAGTATTTT,CASSLEEWGQDTQYF
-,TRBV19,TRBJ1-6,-,TGTGCCAGTAGTATTCAGCATGGCCCCTTGTCACCCCTCCACTTT,CASSIQHGPLSPLHF
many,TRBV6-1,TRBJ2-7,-,TGTGCCAGCACCCTAGGCAGCTCCTACGAGCAGTACTTC,CASTLGSSYEQYF
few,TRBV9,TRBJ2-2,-,TGTGCCAGCAGCCCAATGTACGGGGAGCTGTTTTTT,CASSPMYGELFF
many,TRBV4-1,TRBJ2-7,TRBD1,TGCGCCAGCAGCCCAATAGGGGGCATCGCCTACGAGCAGTACTTC,CASSPIGGIAYEQYF
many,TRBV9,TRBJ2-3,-,TGTGCCAGCAGCGCCTATCTGGCAGATACGCAGTATTTT,CASSAYLADTQYF
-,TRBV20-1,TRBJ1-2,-,TGCAGTGCTAGTGGGGGGTTCTATGGCTACACCTTC,CSASGGFYGYTF
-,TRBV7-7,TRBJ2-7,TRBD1,TGTGCTAGCAGCTTAGACGACAGGGGAATGCCCCTATACGAGCAGTACTTC,CASSLDDRGMPLYEQYF
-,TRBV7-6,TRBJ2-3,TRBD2,TGTGCCAGCAGCTCCCTAGCGGAGCAGTATTTT,CASSSLAEQYF
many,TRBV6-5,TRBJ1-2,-,TGTGCCAGCAGTTCGGGGTCCCCTCGGAATGGCTACACCTTC,CASSSGSPRNGYTF
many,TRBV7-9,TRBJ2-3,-,TGTGCCAGCAGCTTATCGTGGGGGGGCAGTACAGATACGCAGTATTTT,CASSLSWGGSTDTQYF
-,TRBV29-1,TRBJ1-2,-,TGCAGCGCCCTCCCGGACGGCCACTATGGCTACACCTTC,CSALPDGHYGYTF
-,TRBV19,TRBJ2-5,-,TGTGCCAGTAGTAGCGTCTCCTACCAAGAGACCCAGTACTTC,CASSSVSYQETQYF
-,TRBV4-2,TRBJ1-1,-,TGTGCCAGCAGCCAAGAAGAGGGGGGAACGGGCCTTCTTAACAGTGAAGCTTTCTTT,CASSQEEGGTGLLNSEAFF
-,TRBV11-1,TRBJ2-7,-,TGTGCCAGCAGCTTCGGCGGGATTGCACCTCCGTGCTCCTACGAGCAGTACTTC,CASSFGGIAPPCSYEQYF
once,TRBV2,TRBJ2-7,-,TGTGCCAGCAGTGTTTATGATTACGAGCAGTACTTC,CASSVYDYEQYF
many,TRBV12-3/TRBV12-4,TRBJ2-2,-,TGTGCCAGCAGTATCGGACAGAACACCGGGGAGCTGTTTTTT,CASSIGQNTGELFF